Below, 8 T cell receptor beta chains from the same sample are listed, as sequenced in a study of shared clonotypes between healthy human individuals. Selected positively for CCR7 and CD45RO-negative, naive CD8 cells excluded terminally differentiated effector memory CD45RA+ cells. TCRdb's copy holds only in-frame clones and misses some; the assay was immunoSEQ multiplex PCR. Counted here are millions of clones, about 92% occurring once; the ten biggest clones make up about 1.5%. Sequenced input: naive CD8+ T cells from PBMCs. The source of these receptors is a man between 18 and 29 years old in good health. Some clones in this sample may be carry-over from other donors' samples.

The rearrangement links TRBV7-9 to TRBJ2-5; tentatively, D is TRBD1 or TRBD2 (5 bases each). V was clipped by 3 bases and J by 5 bases, with 13 bases between them. Germline V lookup: CDR1 SEHNR, CDR2 FQNEAQ (reference sequence). This CDR3 has 14 amino acids. The CDR3 DNA is TGTGCCAGCAGCTTCCGGGGCCTTGGGGAGACCCAGTACTTC. The encoded protein is CASSFRGLGETQYF.

The chain has TRBV9 and TRBJ2-3, with D unresolved. V lost 0 bases and J lost 6, with 8 bases in between. CDR1 and CDR2 (germline): SGDLS, YYNGEE. The CDR3 runs to 13 residues. DNA of the CDR3: TGTGCCAGCAGCGTAGGAAACCGGGATACGCAGTATTTT. Its protein is CASSVGNRDTQYF.

The chain combines TRBV6-1 with TRBJ1-2, with 7 bases that match TRBD1. The CDR3 loop spans 17 amino acids. The trim removed 4 bases at V and 3 bases at J, leaving 14 bases unmatched. Germline values: CDR1 MNHNS, CDR2 SASEGT. CDR3 nucleotides: TGTGCCAGCAGTGGACTGCCCCCGACAGGGAAGGACTATGGCTACACCTTC. It is translated as CASSGLPPTGKDYGYTF.

The chain has TRBV5-4 and TRBJ1-3; D remains ambiguous. The CDR3 consists of 18 residues. V was pared by 5 bases and J by 0 bases, with 21 bases between. Germline V gene sequence: CDR1 SGHNT, CDR2 YYREEE (reference sequence). The CDR3 loop reads CASSNLHQDSTSGNTIYF. The CDR3 bases are TGTGCCAGCAGTAACCTGCATCAGGATTCCACCTCTGGAAACACCATATATTTT.

This chain connects TRBV7-8 to TRBJ2-7; tentatively, D is TRBD1 or TRBD2 (5 bases each). Germline CDR1 and CDR2: SGHVS and FQNEAQ. V was shortened by 4 bases and J by 0 bases, with 16 bases between the two germline ends. The CDR3 spans 16 residues. In DNA form, the CDR3 reads TGTGCCAGCAGCTCGGGGACCGGGACGGCCTCCTACGAGCAGTACTTC. This sequence encodes CASSSGTGTASYEQYF.

This clone was observed a single time. The genes are TRBV29-1 and TRBJ2-1, with 9 bases fitting TRBD2. The length of the CDR3 is 13 residues. V shed 7 bases and J 8 bases; nucleotides not matched to a gene: 9. Germline loops: CDR1 SQVTM, CDR2 ANQGSEA. CDR3 sequence (DNA): TGCAGCGCCTTCCTTAGCGGGAGCTATGAGCAGTTCTTC. This codes for CSAFLSGSYEQFF.

The chain links TRBV28 to TRBJ2-7; TRBD1 aligns across 12 bases. The germline gives CDR1 MDHEN, CDR2 SYDVKM. The CDR3 totals 15 residues. V lost 6 bases to trimming and J lost 2 bases; unmatched junction nucleotides: 5. CDR3 loop: CASRGDRGQTYEQYF. Written as DNA, the CDR3 is TGTGCCAGCAGGGGGGACAGGGGGCAAACCTACGAGCAGTACTTC.

The chain links TRBV28 to TRBJ1-2; D uncertain. Germline V gives CDR1 MDHEN, CDR2 SYDVKM. The length of the CDR3 is 16 residues. Trimming shortened V by 3 bases and J by 0 bases, and 14 bases separated the two germline ends. The CDR3 DNA sequence: TGTGCCAGCAGTTTCCCCGAATACACGGCTAACTATGGCTACACCTTC. The encoded protein is CASSFPEYTANYGYTF.